This T cell receptor (beta chain) was profiled in a study of cytomegalovirus exposure and HLA in healthy donors. Study-level points and caveats: In a later analysis, TCR beta V- and J-gene trimming was associated with a missense DCLRE1C variant. An Asian-associated ancestry cluster reportedly showed fewer N-insertions than the roughly 600-donor mean in a later analysis.

Germline values: CDR1 SSHAT, CDR2 FNYEAQ (reference sequence). The CDR3 has 14 residues. Both 60 Vbeta primers and 13 Jbeta primers went into the PCR. Sequencing was performed with immunoSEQ multiplex PCR; in TCRdb, only in-frame clones are kept and a portion is missing. The sample shows around 120,000 clones, about four fifths of them seen only once. This clone was detected only a few times. Its antigen is unknown. The junction departs from germline at one end; a sequencing error may be responsible. The receptor's source is a young man in good health and CMV-seronegative. The sample comprised PBMCs. The chain uses TRBV7-7 and TRBJ2-1; 8 positions match TRBD1. In nucleotides, the CDR3 is TGTGCTAGCAGCCACCGGGACAGGCCCAATGAGCAGTTCTTC. It is translated as CASSHRDRPNEQFF.